This TCR beta chain was obtained from a study of blood T cell repertoires in COVID-19. Study in general: COVID-19 samples collected from the United States, Italy and Spain covered acute and convalescent phases. PBMCs, B-cell-depleted T cells, or T cells were the source of the cDNA or gDNA that made up the material.

Study processing details: Researchers report that nucleated cell counts were estimated from reference gene primer amplification. The protocol was immunoSEQ multiplex PCR, while the TCRdb copy is restricted to in-frame clones and leaves out a portion. V, J and clone size are those of that table, while D and trimming were read from the DNA. This table has roughly 280,000 clones, under 95% appearing once. Participants' own reports of clinical history determined their cohort assignment. From germline, CDR1 is MNHEY and CDR2 SMNVEV (reference sequence). CDR3 length: 14 amino acids. V was cut by 8 bases and J by 3 bases, with 14 bases left in between.

The clonotype originates from a man aged 40-49 years who had been exposed to COVID-19. The V and J genes are TRBV27 and TRBJ1-5; unclear D gene. Sequencing was performed on PBMCs or T cells enriched from blood (not recorded which). CDR3 region: CASAPGSDNQPQHF. The DNA for the CDR3 is TGTGCCAGCGCCCCGGGGTCCGACAATCAGCCCCAGCATTTT.